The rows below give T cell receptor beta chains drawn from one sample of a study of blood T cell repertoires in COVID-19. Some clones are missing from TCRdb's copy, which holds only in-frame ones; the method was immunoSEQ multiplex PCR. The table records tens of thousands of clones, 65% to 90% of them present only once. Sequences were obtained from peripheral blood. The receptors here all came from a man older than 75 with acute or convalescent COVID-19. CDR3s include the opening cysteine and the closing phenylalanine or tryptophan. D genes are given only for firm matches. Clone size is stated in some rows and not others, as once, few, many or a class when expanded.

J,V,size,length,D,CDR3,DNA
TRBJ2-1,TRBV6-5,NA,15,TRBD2,CASSWGGSSYNEQFF,TGTGCCAGCAGTTGGGGGGGTAGCTCCTACAATGAGCAGTTCTTC
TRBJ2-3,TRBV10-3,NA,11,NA,CAISILDTQYF,TGTGCCATCAGTATCCTAGATACGCAGTATTTT
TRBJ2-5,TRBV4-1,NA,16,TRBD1,CASSQAAQGAWETQYF,TGCGCCAGCAGCCAAGCGGCGCAGGGGGCGTGGGAGACCCAGTACTTC
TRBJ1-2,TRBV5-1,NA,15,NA,CASSFRPAAVYGYTF,TGCGCCAGCAGCTTCAGACCAGCCGCGGTCTATGGCTACACCTTC
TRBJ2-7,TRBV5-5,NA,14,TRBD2,CASRAGLADYEQYF,TGTGCCAGCAGAGCGGGACTAGCAGACTACGAGCAGTACTTC
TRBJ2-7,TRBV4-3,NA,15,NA,CASSQDRQVRHEQYF,TGCGCCAGCAGCCAAGATCGCCAGGTTAGGCACGAGCAGTACTTC
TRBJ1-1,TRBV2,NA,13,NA,CASRKTGNTEAFF,TGTGCCAGCAGAAAAACAGGGAACACTGAAGCTTTCTTT
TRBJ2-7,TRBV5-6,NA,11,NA,CASSKQYEQYF,TGTGCCAGCAGCAAACAGTACGAGCAGTACTTC
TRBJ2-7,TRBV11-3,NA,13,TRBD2,CASSWTSSYEQYF,TGTGCCAGCAGCTGGACTAGCTCCTACGAGCAGTACTTC
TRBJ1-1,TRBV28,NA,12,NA,CASSLPGSRAFF,TGTGCCAGCAGTTTGCCGGGGTCGAGAGCTTTCTTT
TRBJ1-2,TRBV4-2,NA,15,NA,CASSQAPVAGNGYTF,TGTGCCAGCAGCCAAGCCCCCGTGGCAGGGAATGGCTACACCTTC
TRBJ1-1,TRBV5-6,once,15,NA,CASGGEGRMNTEAFF,TGTGCCAGCGGAGGGGAGGGACGGATGAACACTGAAGCTTTCTTT